This TCR beta chain derives from a study of cytomegalovirus exposure and HLA in healthy donors (dated by TCRdb to between 2016 and 2019). About the full investigation: An earlier analysis of approximately 600 of the donors reported about 250 Gb of sequence data and about 100 million unique TCR beta sequences from around 200 million T cells. The study aimed to test whether cataloging public T cell receptors could reveal signatures of past pathogen exposure. About 5 DR-DQ haplotypes were handled as single units for association and clustering, since linkage in the cohort was strong. In the later analysis, no new phenotypic data were used to find candidate immune exposures; instead, reliance was placed on TCR beta sequences and their occurrence across donors. Typing coverage varied by locus: roughly 629-640 donors for A, B, C, DRB1 and DQB1; around 560 for DQA1; 606 for DPA1; roughly 470 for DPB1. Approximately 300 gigabases of sequencing data and approximately 92 million unique TCR sequences made up an early release that covered 500 to 650 HLA-typed donors. In addition to the first cohort of 666 subjects, a separate validation cohort of under 150 different subjects was used. The genetic ancestry cluster associated with self-reported Caucasian donors included over 65% of the 398 genotyped donors. A later genetic analysis used genome-wide SNP genotypes for about 65% of the roughly 670 donors, treating that subset as a discovery cohort. An earlier analysis of roughly 600 of the donors used high-throughput TCR beta sequencing to judge whether each TCR beta V gene segment behaved as functional or pseudogenic. On average, 235,054 unique TCR beta nucleotide sequences were sequenced per donor among about 400 genotyped donors of the cohort, with approximately 18% of those sequences being non-productive. All discovery cohort repertoires had been generated using a single sequencing platform. Donor age, sex, ethnicity and CMV serostatus were compiled together with the repertoire data. HLA typing included class I and class II loci at four-digit resolution. To predict cytomegalovirus infection status, the study combined high-throughput TCR immunosequencing, statistical association of individual TCRs with disease status, and machine learning. Using immunosequencing, the study profiled T cell repertoires from about 650 subjects and related those repertoires to cytomegalovirus serostatus. A later analysis re-examined previously published TCR beta repertoires from 500 to 700 donors and added high-resolution HLA genotyping to investigate patterns of TCR occurrence.

The cohort comprised several hundred healthy bone marrow donors. At the time of sampling, all cohort members were nominally healthy, though unrecorded immune exposures were likely present. The donor was CMV seropositive and belonged to the group of around 300 seropositive cohort members. A peripheral blood sample was provided by each donor, and peripheral blood mononuclear cells were used for TCR beta sequencing. The Qiagen DNeasy Blood Extraction Kit was used to extract genomic DNA from the blood cell samples. Findings and caveats that apply to the study as a whole: An earlier analysis of approximately 590 of the donors showed that most TCR beta V segments appeared in productive rearrangements either about 87% or about 30% of the time, which broadly matched IMGT annotations. This cohort had only TCR beta chains sequenced, and the lack of alpha or paired-chain data limited which features could be detected. Roughly uniform sequencing depth across donors was assumed in presence/absence analyses, although this assumption may not hold. About 17 rarely observed V segments, including chromosome 9 orphons, were excluded from the earlier analysis of about 500 of the donors because counts were too low. It was suggested by the authors that the approach could potentially be generalized to other disease states and immunological phenotypes. A cluster of highly shared sequence variants was judged likely to be a technical artifact of the sequencing pipeline. In both the original and validation cohorts, the classifier was reported to diagnose cytomegalovirus status with high specificity and sensitivity. Compared with equally common non-associated chains, HLA-associated TCR beta chains in a later analysis were more clonally expanded and had lower generation probabilities. Most TCR sequences were seen in very few donors, while some public TCRs were found in many individuals. A total of roughly 160 TCR beta chains were listed by the study as associated with cytomegalovirus. CMV serostatus was the only immune exposure information available for the cohort. In a later analysis, several top co-occurrence clusters were reported to appear linked to parvovirus B19, influenza, CMV and Epstein-Barr virus. Because HLA typing was unavailable for some donors at each locus, only the typed subset was used in association tests. In a later analysis, the rate of TCR association differed among HLA loci, with DRB1 alleles having the most associated TCRs and HLA-C alleles having the fewest. When HLA alleles, especially DR and DQ, strongly co-occurred, attributing TCR associations to individual alleles was difficult. According to a later genetic analysis, donors in an Asian-associated ancestry cluster had fewer N-insertions in productive TCRs than the roughly 660-donor mean. Specific HLA alleles were associated with 16,951 TCR beta sequences at a false discovery rate of 0.05 in a later analysis. A further reported finding was that TCR beta sequences accurately predicted the HLA-A and HLA-B alleles for most subjects in the first cohort. Most CMV-associated TCR beta chains appeared to be HLA-restricted in a later analysis, and the HLA associations seemed to be driven largely by CMV exposure. Correlated functional status among segregating V segments might be attributable to linkage disequilibrium, but an unknown experimental factor could not be ruled out. In vitro tests confirmed that three of the cytomegalovirus-associated TCR beta chains recognize cytomegalovirus antigens. V-gene and J-gene trimming of TCR beta chains was associated with a missense DCLRE1C variant in a later genetic analysis, and the association was replicated in an independent cohort. Some IMGT-functional V segments, including TRBV6-2 and TRBV6-3, could not be told apart with the 87-base-pair reads, so those segments were excluded.

Library construction relied on the immunoSEQ multiplex PCR assay. A mixture of 60 forward primers for TCR Vbeta segments and 13 reverse primers for TCR Jbeta segments was used in the multiplex PCR. A multiplex PCR assay on genomic DNA amplified the CDR3 region of rearranged TCR beta genes. The amplified TCR beta libraries were sequenced on the Illumina HiSeq System as 87-base-pair reads. In the paper's pipeline: A later analysis tallied about 77 million unique TCR beta chains across the 666 repertoires, and some 10 million of those chains were shared by two or more donors. Raw reads were error-corrected and collapsed into unique sequences with a nearest-neighbor algorithm that merged closely related sequences to remove PCR and sequencing errors. CDR3 sequences were aligned to IMGT reference sequences to assign V, D and J gene segments. For a sequence to be retained, at least a six-nucleotide match to both a V gene segment and a J gene segment was required. A rearrangement was called productive if the CDR3 had no stop codons and remained in frame with V and J, and every other rearrangement was called non-productive. Following IMGT convention, CDR3 was defined as the stretch from the second conserved V-encoded cysteine up to the conserved J-encoded phenylalanine. In an earlier analysis of approximately 500 of the donors, sequences lacking an unambiguous match to a single V gene segment were excluded. In an earlier analysis of about 590 of the donors, a V segment was called functional when productive rearrangements were above 56.7%, and segregating when the standard deviation between donors exceeded 5%. A statistical classification framework was built to diagnose cytomegalovirus status from the catalog of TCR beta chain sequences. V and J gene assignment, in a later analysis, came from comparing TCR nucleotide sequences with IMGT/GENE-DB human TR gene sequences. In a later analysis, CDR3 sequences and most-parsimonious VDJ recombination scenarios were assigned using the TCRdist pipeline. In a later analysis, every TCR beta chain was defined by the combination of its CDR3 amino acid sequence and its V-gene family, and reads without a unique V-gene family were dropped. To address suspected cross-contamination and a sequencing artifact, a later analysis removed some 620 highly shared, low-generation-probability nucleotide sequences. For each public chain, a later analysis derived a clonal expansion index from normalized ranks of inferred template counts within each repertoire. A later analysis computed generation probabilities with a VDJ recombination model fitted to out-of-frame rearrangements, and checked the results against IGoR. A later analysis scored TCR-TCR, TCR-HLA and TCR-CMV co-occurrence with hypergeometric tests, applying a repertoire-size bias correction to TCR pairs. False discovery rates were estimated in a later analysis by permuting HLA or CMV assignments 20 times. In a later analysis, co-occurring TCRs were grouped using DBSCAN, with TCRdist sequence similarity added in when clustering inside HLA-allele-positive subsets. For co-occurrence clustering, repertoires with fewer than 30,000 or more than 120,000 public chains were excluded, along with 4 to 6 repertoires with anomalous nucleotide sharing. TCRdb stores this immuneACCESS table with in-frame sequences only. Part of the clones is absent; in the studies checked, under half of the shortfall reflects unresolved V genes, and no reason is known for the rest. V and J calls and clone size are copied from that table; D and trimming were computed from the DNA. Counted in this sample were around 150,000 clones; about 76% of them appeared once. Clones ranked in the top ten supply less than 9% of the sample.

About this clone: The specificity of this receptor is unknown. One base away there is no much larger clone; base qualities are not given.

The CDR3, cysteine through phenylalanine, is 15 amino acids long. The entry retains the CDR3 DNA only, 45 bases that are in frame from base 1. V is trimmed back by 7 bases and J by 4 bases, and the junction contains 8 bases that no gene match accounts for. From the germline V gene, CDR1 is SGDLS and CDR2 is YYNGEE. The receptor's source is a male donor in good health and CMV-seropositive. The rearrangement combines TRBV9 with TRBJ2-5, with TRBD2 identical over 12 junction bases. Sequencing used PBMCs. At the DNA level, the sequence is TGTGCCAGCTGTCCTAGCGGGGGGGCACGAGAGACCCAGTACTTC. The translation is CASCPSGGARETQYF. The full variable domain, completed from the reference TRBV9 and TRBJ2-5 proteins outside the CDR3, reads DSGVTQTPKHLITATGQRVTLRCSPRSGDLSVYWYQQSLDQGLQFLIQYYNGEERAKGNILERFSAQQFPDLHSELNLSSLELGDSALYFCASCPSGGARETQYFGPGTRLLVL.